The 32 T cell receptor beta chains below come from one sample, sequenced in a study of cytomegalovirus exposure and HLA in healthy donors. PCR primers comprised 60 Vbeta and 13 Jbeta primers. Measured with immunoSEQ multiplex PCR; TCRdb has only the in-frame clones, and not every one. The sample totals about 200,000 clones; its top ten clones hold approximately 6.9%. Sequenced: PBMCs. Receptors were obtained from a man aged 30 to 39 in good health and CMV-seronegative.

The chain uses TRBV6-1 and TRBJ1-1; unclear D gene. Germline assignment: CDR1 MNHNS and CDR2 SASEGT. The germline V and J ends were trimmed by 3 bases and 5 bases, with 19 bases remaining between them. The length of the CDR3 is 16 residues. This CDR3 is CASSDGSSFPRTEAFF. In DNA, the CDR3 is TGTGCCAGCAGTGATGGGTCGAGCTTTCCGCGGACTGAAGCTTTCTTT.

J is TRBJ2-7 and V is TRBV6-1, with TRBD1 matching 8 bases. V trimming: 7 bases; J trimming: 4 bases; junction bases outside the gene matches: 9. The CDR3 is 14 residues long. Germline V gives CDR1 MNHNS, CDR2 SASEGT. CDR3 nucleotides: TGTGCCAGCACTCAGACAGGGGCAATATACGAGCAGTACTTC. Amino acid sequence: CASTQTGAIYEQYF.

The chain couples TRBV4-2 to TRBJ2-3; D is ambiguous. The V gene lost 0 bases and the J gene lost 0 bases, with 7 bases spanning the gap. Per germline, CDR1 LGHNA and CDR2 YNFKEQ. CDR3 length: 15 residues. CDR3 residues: CASSQEPLSTDTQYF. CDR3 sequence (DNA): TGTGCCAGCAGCCAAGAACCACTTAGCACAGATACGCAGTATTTT.

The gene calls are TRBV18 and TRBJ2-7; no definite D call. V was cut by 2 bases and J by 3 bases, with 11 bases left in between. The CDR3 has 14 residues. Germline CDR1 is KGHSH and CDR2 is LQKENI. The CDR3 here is CASSPAFASYEQYF. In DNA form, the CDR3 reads TGTGCCAGCTCACCAGCTTTCGCGAGCTACGAGCAGTACTTC. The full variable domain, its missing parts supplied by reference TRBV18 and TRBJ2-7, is NAGVMQNPRHLVRRRGQEARLRCSPMKGHSHVYWYRQLPEEGLKFMVYLQKENIIDESGMPKERFSAEFPKEGPSILRIQQVVRGDSAAYFCASSPAFASYEQYFGPGTRLTVT.

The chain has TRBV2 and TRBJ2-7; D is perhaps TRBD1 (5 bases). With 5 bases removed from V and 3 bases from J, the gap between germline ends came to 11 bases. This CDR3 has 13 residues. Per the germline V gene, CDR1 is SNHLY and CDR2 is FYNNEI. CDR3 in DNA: TGTGCCAGCAGTTTGGACACTGGCTACGAGCAGTACTTC. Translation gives CASSLDTGYEQYF.

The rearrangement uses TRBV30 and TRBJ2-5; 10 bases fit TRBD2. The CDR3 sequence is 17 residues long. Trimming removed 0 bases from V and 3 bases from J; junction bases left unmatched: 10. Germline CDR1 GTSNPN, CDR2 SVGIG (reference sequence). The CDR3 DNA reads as TGTGCCTGGAGTGTTATTTGGGCTAGCGGGAGTAAAGAGACCCAGTACTTC. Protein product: CAWSVIWASGSKETQYF.

The CDR3 DNA reads TGTGCCAGCAGCGTCGGGACAGGGACGACTGAAGCTTTCTTT. Encoded protein: CASSVGTGTTEAFF. The chain recombines TRBV7-9 with TRBJ1-1, with TRBD1 matching 9 bases. V lost 5 bases to trimming and J lost 5 bases; unmatched junction nucleotides: 6. The germline CDR1 and CDR2 sequences are SEHNR and FQNEAQ (reference sequence). This CDR3 is 14 amino acids long.

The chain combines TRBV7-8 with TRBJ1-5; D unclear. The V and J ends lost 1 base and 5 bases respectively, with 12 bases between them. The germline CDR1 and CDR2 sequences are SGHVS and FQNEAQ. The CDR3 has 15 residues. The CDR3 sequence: CASSLEDSAYQPQHF. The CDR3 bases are TGTGCCAGCAGCTTAGAAGATTCAGCGTATCAGCCCCAGCATTTT. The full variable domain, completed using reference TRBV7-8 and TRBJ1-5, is GAGVSQSPRYKVAKRGQDVALRCDPISGHVSLFWYQQALGQGPEFLTYFQNEAQLDKSGLPSDRFFAERPEGSVSTLKIQRTQQEDSAVYLCASSLEDSAYQPQHFGDGTRLSIL.

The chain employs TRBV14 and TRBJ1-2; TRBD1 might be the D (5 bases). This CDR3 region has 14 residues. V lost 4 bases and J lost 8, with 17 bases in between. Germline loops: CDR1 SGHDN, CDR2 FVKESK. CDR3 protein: CASSRNQGMVGYTF. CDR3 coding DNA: TGTGCCAGCAGCCGAAACCAGGGTATGGTAGGCTACACCTTC. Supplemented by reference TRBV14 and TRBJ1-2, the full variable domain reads EAGVTQFPSHSVIEKGQTVTLRCDPISGHDNLYWYRRVMGKEIKFLLHFVKESKQDESGMPNNRFLAERTGGTYSTLKVQPAELEDSGVYFCASSRNQGMVGYTFGSGTRLTVV.

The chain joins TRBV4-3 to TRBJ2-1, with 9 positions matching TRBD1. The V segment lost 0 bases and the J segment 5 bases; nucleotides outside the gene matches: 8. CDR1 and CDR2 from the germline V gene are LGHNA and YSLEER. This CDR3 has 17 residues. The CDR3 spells CASSQDLVRTGDNEQFF. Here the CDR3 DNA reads TGCGCCAGCAGCCAAGACTTGGTTAGGACAGGGGACAATGAGCAGTTCTTC.

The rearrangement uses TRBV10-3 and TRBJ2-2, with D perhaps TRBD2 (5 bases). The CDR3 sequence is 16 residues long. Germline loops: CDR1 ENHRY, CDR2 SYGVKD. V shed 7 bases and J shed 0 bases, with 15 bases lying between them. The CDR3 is CAIKSREPANTGELFF. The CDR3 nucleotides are TGTGCCATCAAAAGTCGGGAACCAGCGAACACCGGGGAGCTGTTTTTT.

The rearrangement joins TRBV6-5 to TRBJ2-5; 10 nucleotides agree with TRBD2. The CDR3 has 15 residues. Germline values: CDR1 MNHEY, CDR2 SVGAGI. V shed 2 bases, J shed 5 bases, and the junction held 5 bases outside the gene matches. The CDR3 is CASSYRSGGAETQYF. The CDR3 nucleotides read TGTGCCAGCAGTTACAGGAGCGGGGGGGCTGAGACCCAGTACTTC.

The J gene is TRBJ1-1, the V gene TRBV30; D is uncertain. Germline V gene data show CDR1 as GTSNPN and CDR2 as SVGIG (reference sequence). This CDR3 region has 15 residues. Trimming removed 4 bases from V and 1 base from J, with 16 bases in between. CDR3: CAWTYPMGANTEAFF. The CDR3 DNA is TGTGCCTGGACCTACCCCATGGGAGCGAACACTGAAGCTTTCTTT. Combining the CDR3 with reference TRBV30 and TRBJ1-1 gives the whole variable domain SQTIHQWPATLVQPVGSPLSLECTVEGTSNPNLYWYRQAAGRGLQLLFYSVGIGQISSEVPQNLSASRPQDRQFILSSKKLLLSDSGFYLCAWTYPMGANTEAFFGQGTRLTVV.

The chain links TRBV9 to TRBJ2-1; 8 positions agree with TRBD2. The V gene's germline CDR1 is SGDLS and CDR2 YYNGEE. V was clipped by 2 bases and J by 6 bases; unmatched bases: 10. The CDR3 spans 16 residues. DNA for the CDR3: TGTGCCAGCAGCGTGGATCCGGGACTAGGAAGCAATGAGCAGTTCTTC. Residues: CASSVDPGLGSNEQFF.

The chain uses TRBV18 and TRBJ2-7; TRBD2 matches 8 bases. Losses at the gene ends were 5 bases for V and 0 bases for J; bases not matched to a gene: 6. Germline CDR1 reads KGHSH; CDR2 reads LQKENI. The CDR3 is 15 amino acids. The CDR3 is CASSTTSASSYEQYF. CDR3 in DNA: TGTGCCAGCTCAACGACTAGCGCTAGCTCCTACGAGCAGTACTTC.

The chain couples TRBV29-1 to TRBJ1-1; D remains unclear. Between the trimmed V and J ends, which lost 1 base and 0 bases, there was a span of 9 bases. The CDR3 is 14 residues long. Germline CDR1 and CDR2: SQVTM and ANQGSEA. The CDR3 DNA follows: TGCAGCGTTGAAGTGGACGGGATGAACACTGAAGCTTTCTTT. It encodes CSVEVDGMNTEAFF.

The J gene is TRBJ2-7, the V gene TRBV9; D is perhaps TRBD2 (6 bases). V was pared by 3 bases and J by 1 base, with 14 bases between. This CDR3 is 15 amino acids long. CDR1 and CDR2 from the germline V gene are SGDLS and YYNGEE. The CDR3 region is CASSANPGLSYEQYF. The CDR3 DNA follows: TGTGCCAGCAGCGCCAATCCGGGACTGTCCTACGAGCAGTACTTC.

CDR3 DNA: TGTGCCAGCAGTTTGGTTCAGGACTCCTACGAGCAGTACTTC. Translated: CASSLVQDSYEQYF. V gene TRBV27 combines with J gene TRBJ2-7; D ambiguous. The germline gives CDR1 MNHEY, CDR2 SMNVEV (reference sequence). CDR3 length: 14 amino acids. Between the trimmed V and J ends, which lost 3 bases and 0 bases, there was a span of 9 bases.

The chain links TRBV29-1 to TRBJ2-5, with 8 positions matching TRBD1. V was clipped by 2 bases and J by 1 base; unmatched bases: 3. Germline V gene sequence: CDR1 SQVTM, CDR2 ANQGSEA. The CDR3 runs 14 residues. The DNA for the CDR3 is TGCAGCGTTGAATGGACAGGGCCCCAAGAGACCCAGTACTTC. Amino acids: CSVEWTGPQETQYF.

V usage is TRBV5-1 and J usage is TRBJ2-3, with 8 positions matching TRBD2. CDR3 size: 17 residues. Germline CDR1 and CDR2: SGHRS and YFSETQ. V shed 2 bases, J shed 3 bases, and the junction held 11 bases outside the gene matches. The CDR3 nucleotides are TGCGCCAGCAGCTTCGGCATCGGGGGGGCCGCGACAGATACGCAGTATTTT. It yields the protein CASSFGIGGAATDTQYF.

This CDR3 is CASSLVVGQGSTEAFF. CDR3 sequence (DNA): TGTGCCAGCAGCTTAGTAGTGGGGCAGGGCTCCACTGAAGCTTTCTTT. This chain links TRBV11-2 with TRBJ1-1; tentatively, D is TRBD1 (5 bases). Per germline, CDR1 SGHAT and CDR2 FQNNGV. The V end was cut by 1 base, the J end by 4 bases, with 16 bases between. CDR3 length: 16 residues.

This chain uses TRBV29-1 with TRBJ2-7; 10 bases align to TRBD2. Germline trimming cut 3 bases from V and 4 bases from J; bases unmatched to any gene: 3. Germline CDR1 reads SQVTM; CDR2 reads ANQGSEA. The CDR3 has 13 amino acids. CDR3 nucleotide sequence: TGCAGCGTTGACCTAGCGGGAGCATACGAGCAGTACTTC. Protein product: CSVDLAGAYEQYF.

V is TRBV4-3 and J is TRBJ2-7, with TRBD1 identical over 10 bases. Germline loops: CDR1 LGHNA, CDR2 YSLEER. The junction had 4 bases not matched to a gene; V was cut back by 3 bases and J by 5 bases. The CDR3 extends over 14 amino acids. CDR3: CASSQGTGVNEQYF. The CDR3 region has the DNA TGCGCCAGCAGCCAGGGGACAGGGGTAAACGAGCAGTACTTC.

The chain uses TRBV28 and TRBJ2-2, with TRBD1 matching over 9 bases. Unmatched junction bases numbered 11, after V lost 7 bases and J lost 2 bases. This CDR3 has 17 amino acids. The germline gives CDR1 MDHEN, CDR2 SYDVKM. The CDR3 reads CASNDYRDRVNTGELFF. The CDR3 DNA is TGTGCCAGCAACGACTACCGGGACAGGGTCAACACCGGGGAGCTGTTTTTT. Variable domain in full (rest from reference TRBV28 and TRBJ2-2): DVKVTQSSRYLVKRTGEKVFLECVQDMDHENMFWYRQDPGLGLRLIYFSYDVKMKEKGDIPEGYSVSREKKERFSLILESASTNQTSMYLCASNDYRDRVNTGELFFGEGSRLTVL.

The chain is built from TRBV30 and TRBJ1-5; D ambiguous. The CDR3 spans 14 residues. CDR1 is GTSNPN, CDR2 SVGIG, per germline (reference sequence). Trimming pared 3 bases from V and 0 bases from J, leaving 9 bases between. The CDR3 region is CAWRGSYSNQPQHF. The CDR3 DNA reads TGTGCCTGGAGAGGTAGCTATAGCAATCAGCCCCAGCATTTT.

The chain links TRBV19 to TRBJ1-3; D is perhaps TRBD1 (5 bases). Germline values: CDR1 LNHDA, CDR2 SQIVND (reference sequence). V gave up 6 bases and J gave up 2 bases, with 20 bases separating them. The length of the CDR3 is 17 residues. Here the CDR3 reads CASSPQGRGRPGNTIYF. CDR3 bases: TGTGCCAGTAGCCCCCAAGGGAGGGGAAGACCTGGAAACACCATATATTTT.

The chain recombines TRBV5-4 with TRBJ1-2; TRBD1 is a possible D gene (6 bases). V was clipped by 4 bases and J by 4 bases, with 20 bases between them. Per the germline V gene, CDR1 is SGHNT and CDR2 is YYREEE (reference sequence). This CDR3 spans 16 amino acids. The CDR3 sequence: CASSAIRNREPYGYTF. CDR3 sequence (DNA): TGTGCCAGCAGCGCTATAAGGAACAGGGAACCCTATGGCTACACCTTC. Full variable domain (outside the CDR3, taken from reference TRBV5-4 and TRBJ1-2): ETGVTQSPTHLIKTRGQQVTLRCSSQSGHNTVSWYQQALGQGPQFIFQYYREEENGRGNFPPRFSGLQFPNYSSELNVNALELDDSALYLCASSAIRNREPYGYTFGSGTRLTVV.

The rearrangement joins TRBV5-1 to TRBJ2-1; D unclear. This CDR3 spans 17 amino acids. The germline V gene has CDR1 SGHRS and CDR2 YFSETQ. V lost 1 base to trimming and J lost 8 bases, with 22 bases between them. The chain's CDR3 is CASSLPVHASHVDEQFF. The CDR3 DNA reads TGCGCCAGCAGCTTGCCTGTCCATGCGTCCCATGTCGATGAGCAGTTCTTC.

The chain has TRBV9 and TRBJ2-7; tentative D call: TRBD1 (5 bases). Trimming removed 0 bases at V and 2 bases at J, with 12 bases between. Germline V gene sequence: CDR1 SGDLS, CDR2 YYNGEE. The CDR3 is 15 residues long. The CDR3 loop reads CASSVDAGKTYEQYF. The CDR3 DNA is TGTGCCAGCAGCGTAGATGCAGGGAAGACCTACGAGCAGTACTTC.

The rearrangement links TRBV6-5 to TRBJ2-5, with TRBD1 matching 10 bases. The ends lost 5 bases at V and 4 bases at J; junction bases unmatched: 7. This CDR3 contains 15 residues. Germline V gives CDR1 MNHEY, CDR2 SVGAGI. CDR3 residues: CASSRGTGVGETQYF. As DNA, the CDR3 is TGTGCCAGCAGTCGTGGGACAGGGGTTGGAGAGACCCAGTACTTC.

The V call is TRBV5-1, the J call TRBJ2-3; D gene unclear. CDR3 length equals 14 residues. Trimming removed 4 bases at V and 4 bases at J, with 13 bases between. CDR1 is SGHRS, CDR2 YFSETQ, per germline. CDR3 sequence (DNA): TGCGCCAGCAGCCGTCTTCGAGGCCCAGATACGCAGTATTTT. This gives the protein CASSRLRGPDTQYF.

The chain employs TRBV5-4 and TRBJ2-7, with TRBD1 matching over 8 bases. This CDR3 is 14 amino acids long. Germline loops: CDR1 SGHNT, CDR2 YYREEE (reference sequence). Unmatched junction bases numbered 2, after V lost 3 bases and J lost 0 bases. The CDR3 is CASSSQGASYEQYF. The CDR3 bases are TGTGCCAGCAGCTCCCAGGGGGCCTCCTACGAGCAGTACTTC.